These 25 T cell receptor beta chains were all obtained from the same sample, sequenced in a study of T cell responses to AZD1222 COVID-19 vaccine. The repertoire was sequenced with immunoSEQ multiplex PCR; TCRdb's copy has only in-frame clones and lacks some. The sample includes around 150,000 clones, around 94% of them seen just once. Source: peripheral blood, taken on day 0 of AZD1222 vaccination. Every receptor here comes from an adult in good health.

The genes are TRBV20-1 and TRBJ1-2, with D hard to call. The CDR3 covers 11 residues. Trimming cost V 0 bases and J 8 bases, with 7 bases left between them. In germline, CDR1 is DFQATT, CDR2 SNEGSKA (reference sequence). DNA of the CDR3: TGCAGTGCTAGAGATCACCACGGCTACACCTTC. As protein: CSARDHHGYTF.

This clone was detected a few times. The chain has TRBV7-2 and TRBJ1-5; D is unclear. Trimming cost V 1 base and J 4 bases, with 11 bases left between them. The CDR3 sequence is 15 residues long. CDR1 and CDR2 (germline): SGHTA, FQGNSA. The CDR3 is CASSLDGFGNQPQHF. In DNA, the CDR3 is TGTGCCAGCAGCTTAGATGGTTTTGGAAATCAGCCCCAGCATTTT.

J is TRBJ2-1 and V is TRBV5-6; D gene ambiguous. Germline values: CDR1 SGHDT, CDR2 YYEEEE. The ends were cut back, 1 base at V and 10 bases at J, with 6 bases in the middle. The CDR3 is 11 amino acids. The CDR3, as DNA: TGTGCCAGCAGCTTGTCTGGGGAGCAGTTCTTC. Translated, it gives CASSLSGEQFF.

This rearrangement joins TRBV7-2 to TRBJ2-4, with a weak D call TRBD1 (6 bases). The CDR3 length is 16 residues. Germline CDR1 is SGHTA and CDR2 is FQGNSA. The V gene lost 6 bases and the J gene lost 0 bases, with 15 bases spanning the gap. The DNA of the CDR3 is TGTGCCAGCAGTTGGACAGCCAATCTAGCCAAAAACATTCAGTACTTC. Translated, it gives CASSWTANLAKNIQYF. The full variable domain, in which reference TRBV7-2 and TRBJ2-4 provide the parts outside the CDR3, is GAGVSQSPSNKVTEKGKDVELRCDPISGHTALYWYRQSLGQGLEFLIYFQGNSAPDKSGLPSDRFSAERTGGSVSTLTIQRTQQEDSAVYLCASSWTANLAKNIQYFGAGTRLSVL.

The V and J genes are TRBV6-2 or TRBV6-3 and TRBJ1-5; 12 positions match TRBD1. The CDR3 is 20 amino acids. Looked up from germline, CDR1 is MNHEY and CDR2 is SVGEGT. V was clipped by 2 bases and J by 2 bases; unmatched bases: 13. CDR3 DNA sequence: TGTGCCAGCAGTTACCCCCGGGACAGGGGGCCAGGGGTTGGCAATCAGCCCCAGCATTTT. Translated, it gives CASSYPRDRGPGVGNQPQHF.

The V gene is TRBV5-5, the J gene TRBJ1-2; 9 nucleotides match TRBD1. The germline V gene has CDR1 SGHKS and CDR2 YYEKEE (reference sequence). V gave up 2 bases and J gave up 5 bases; unmatched junction bases: 4. CDR3 length: 14 amino acids. This chain's CDR3 is CASSFGQGLYGYTF. In DNA, the CDR3 is TGTGCCAGCAGCTTTGGACAGGGGTTGTATGGCTACACCTTC.

The sample holds one count of this clone. V gene TRBV6-5 combines with J gene TRBJ2-5, with 7 nucleotides matching TRBD1. This CDR3 has 13 amino acids. Germline V gene sequence: CDR1 MNHEY, CDR2 SVGAGI. The J segment lost 5 bases and the V segment lost 5 bases, leaving 5 bases of the junction unmatched. Here the CDR3 DNA reads TGTGCCAGCAGTCGTGACAGGGCGGAGACCCAGTACTTC. This gives the protein CASSRDRAETQYF.

The CDR3 DNA reads as TGTGCCAGCAGGGAGGCCGGGACAATGGGCACTGAAGCTTTCTTT. Translating it yields CASREAGTMGTEAFF. The rearrangement joins TRBV28 to TRBJ1-1; D is perhaps TRBD1 (6 bases). Per the germline V gene, CDR1 is MDHEN and CDR2 is SYDVKM. This CDR3 contains 15 residues. V shed 6 bases and J shed 4 bases, with 18 bases lying between them.

In this sample, this clone turned up once. The gene calls are TRBV18 and TRBJ1-4; a possible D gene is TRBD1 (6 bases). Trimming stripped 3 bases from V and 5 bases from J, with 13 bases between. Germline V CDR1 and CDR2: KGHSH, LQKENI. This CDR3 has 15 amino acids. The chain's CDR3 is CASSPGGRPNEKLFF. The CDR3 DNA sequence: TGTGCCAGCTCACCCGGGGGGCGGCCAAATGAAAAACTGTTTTTT.

The CDR3 DNA reads as TGTGCCAGCAGCTCTCCATGGACAGGGTACCTTCTAAGGACCTACGAGCAGTACGTC. Its protein is CASSSPWTGYLLRTYEQYV. This rearrangement joins TRBV28 to TRBJ2-7; 8 bases agree with TRBD1. J gave up 2 bases and V 6 bases, and 21 bases lay outside the gene matches. Per the germline V gene, CDR1 is MDHEN and CDR2 is SYDVKM. The CDR3 has 19 amino acids.

This clone occurred once. V is TRBV28 and J is TRBJ2-7; D remains unclear. V was trimmed by 1 base and J by 3 bases, leaving 10 bases between them. The V gene's germline CDR1 is MDHEN and CDR2 SYDVKM. This CDR3 is built from 14 residues. In DNA form, the CDR3 reads TGTGCCAGCAGTTTATACGGTAAGAACTACGAGCAGTACGTC. Residues: CASSLYGKNYEQYV.

The rearrangement links TRBV5-5 to TRBJ1-2; D is possibly TRBD1 (5 bases). Between the trimmed V and J ends, which lost 3 bases and 4 bases, there was a span of 10 bases. This CDR3 contains 13 residues. Germline V gene lookup returns CDR1 SGHKS and CDR2 YYEKEE (reference sequence). The CDR3 is CASSYEGSYGYTF. CDR3 bases: TGTGCCAGCAGCTACGAGGGGAGCTATGGCTACACCTTC.

This clone was observed a single time. The rearrangement joins TRBV2 to TRBJ2-1, with D uncertain. V was cut by 1 base and J by 10 bases, with 5 bases left in between. Germline V gene sequence: CDR1 SNHLY, CDR2 FYNNEI. This CDR3 has 11 residues. CDR3 coding DNA: TGTGCCAGCAGTGAAGGTCTCGAGCAGTTCTTC. The encoded protein is CASSEGLEQFF.

This chain uses TRBV5-4 with TRBJ1-2, with 8 bases identical to TRBD1. With V trimmed by 2 bases and J by 7 bases, 4 bases remained unmatched. Per germline, CDR1 SGHNT and CDR2 YYREEE (reference sequence). CDR3 length: 13 residues. The CDR3 DNA sequence: TGTGCCAGCAGCTTTACAGGGGGGAGTGGCTACACCTTC. Translated: CASSFTGGSGYTF.

In nucleotides, the CDR3 is TGTGCCAGCAGCGGACTAGCGGCGACCTACGAGCAGTACGTC. Amino acid sequence: CASSGLAATYEQYV. V is TRBV2 and J is TRBJ2-7; 10 bases are shared with TRBD2. This CDR3 is 14 amino acids long. Losses at the gene ends were 6 bases for V and 2 bases for J; bases not matched to a gene: 4. Germline CDR1 SNHLY, CDR2 FYNNEI.

This clone was recorded once. The CDR3 here is CASSPVTGRETQYF. The CDR3 DNA is TGTGCCAGCTCACCAGTGACGGGAAGGGAGACCCAGTACTTC. This chain joins TRBV18 and TRBJ2-5; a weak D match, TRBD2 (5 bases). Germline CDR1 reads KGHSH; CDR2 reads LQKENI. The CDR3 extends over 14 amino acids. V was clipped by 2 bases and J by 5 bases, with 12 bases between them.

The chain carries TRBV28 and TRBJ1-2; no clear D. Trimming shortened V by 6 bases and J by 8 bases, and 13 bases separated the two germline ends. The CDR3 is made up of 12 amino acids. CDR1 and CDR2 (germline): MDHEN, SYDVKM. The CDR3 spells CASSRSSRGYTF. DNA for the CDR3: TGTGCCAGCAGCAGGAGCTCACGGGGCTACACCTTC.

This clone was observed a handful of times. The chain combines TRBV5-1 with TRBJ1-3, with 10 bases that match TRBD1. Germline V lookup: CDR1 SGHRS, CDR2 YFSETQ. The CDR3 length is 16 residues. V was pared by 0 bases and J by 4 bases, with 4 bases of the junction left unmatched. The CDR3 DNA sequence: TGCGCCAGCAGCTTGGCCGGGACAGGGGACGGAAACACCATATATTTT. As protein: CASSLAGTGDGNTIYF.

The V gene is TRBV6-1, the J gene TRBJ2-3; TRBD2 is a possible D gene (6 bases). Germline loops: CDR1 MNHNS, CDR2 SASEGT. The CDR3 extends over 17 amino acids. The germline V and J ends were trimmed by 3 bases and 4 bases, with 20 bases remaining between them. The CDR3 region is CASSEFTSRSRADTQYF. The CDR3 DNA reads TGTGCCAGCAGTGAGTTCACTAGCCGGTCGCGGGCAGATACGCAGTATTTT.

The chain employs TRBV15 and TRBJ2-2, with TRBD2 as a possible D gene (6 bases). Trimming removed 4 bases from V and 3 bases from J, with 12 bases in between. This CDR3 is built from 15 residues. Germline V gene data show CDR1 as LNHNV and CDR2 as YYDKDF (reference sequence). Written as DNA, the CDR3 is TGTGCCACCAGCAACCCAGGGACTCACACCGGGGAGCTGTTTTTT. It codes for CATSNPGTHTGELFF.

The chain joins TRBV5-1 to TRBJ2-3, with 9 bases that match TRBD2. Germline values: CDR1 SGHRS, CDR2 YFSETQ. V shed 0 bases and J 6 bases; nucleotides not matched to a gene: 14. This CDR3 has 18 residues. The CDR3 bases are TGCGCCAGCAGCTTGGCGGCTAGCGGGAAGGGGTTGGGGGATACGCAGTATTTT. Translation gives CASSLAASGKGLGDTQYF.

The genes are TRBV14 and TRBJ1-6; TRBD1 matches 9 bases. The trim removed 5 bases at V and 10 bases at J, leaving 6 bases unmatched. This CDR3 region has 14 residues. Germline CDR1 is SGHDN and CDR2 is FVKESK. The CDR3 protein is CASSDRGYGSPLHF. The CDR3 region has the DNA TGTGCCAGCAGCGACAGGGGGTATGGCTCACCCCTCCACTTT.

The chain uses TRBV7-9 and TRBJ1-2; tentative D call: TRBD1 (5 bases). Trimming cost V 2 bases and J 3 bases, with 16 bases left between them. The V gene's germline CDR1 is SEHNR and CDR2 FQNEAQ (reference sequence). CDR3 size: 16 residues. This CDR3 is CASSLRNQQEYYGYTF. The CDR3, as DNA: TGTGCCAGCAGCTTAAGGAACCAACAGGAATACTATGGCTACACCTTC.

This rearrangement joins TRBV7-9 to TRBJ1-6; the D is unclear. Trimming shortened V by 3 bases and J by 9 bases, and 15 bases separated the two germline ends. The CDR3 sequence is 15 residues long. The germline gives CDR1 SEHNR, CDR2 FQNEAQ (reference sequence). The CDR3 loop is CASSFAGMYGSPLHF. CDR3 in DNA: TGTGCCAGCAGCTTCGCGGGGATGTATGGTTCACCCCTCCACTTT.

In its sample, this clone was seen a few times. V gene TRBV12-5 combines with J gene TRBJ2-7, with TRBD1 as a possible D gene (6 bases). Trimming took 3 bases from V and 7 from J, leaving 22 bases between them. CDR1 and CDR2 from the germline V gene are LGHNT and FRNRAP. The CDR3 covers 16 residues. DNA of the CDR3: TGTGCTAGTGGTTTCTTCGTCAGGGGAAGTTCGCGGGAGCAGTACGTC. This gives the protein CASGFFVRGSSREQYV.